Listed below are T cell receptor beta chains from one sample, sequenced in a study of blood T cell repertoires in COVID-19. Profiling relied on immunoSEQ multiplex PCR, and the TCRdb table lists in-frame clones only, not all of them. The sample lists hundreds of thousands of clones, approximately 90% occurring once. The sample was PBMCs or T cells enriched from blood (not recorded which). All receptors derive from a woman aged 18-29 years who had recovered from COVID-19. The CDR3 runs from the conserved cysteine through the conserved F or W. D genes are given only for firm matches. Clone size, where shown, is once, few, many, or a class for clones that have expanded.

CASSVERVRTDTQYF,TGTGCCAGTAGTGTCGAGCGGGTACGAACAGATACGCAGTATTTT,.,.,TRBJ2-3,TRBV19
CASSPRTGSSYNSPLHF,TGTGCCAGCTCACCACGGACAGGGAGCTCCTATAATTCACCCCTCCACTTT,.,TRBD1,TRBJ1-6,TRBV18
CASSDSPGSNTGELFF,TGTGCCAGCAGTGACTCCCCGGGTTCCAACACCGGGGAGCTGTTTTTT,.,.,TRBJ2-2,TRBV6-4
CAIRQDLQETQYF,TGTGCCATCAGGCAAGACTTACAAGAGACCCAGTACTTC,once,.,TRBJ2-5,TRBV10-3
CASSVNRPGTSNYGYTF,TGCGCCAGCAGCGTTAACCGACCTGGGACATCTAACTATGGCTACACCTTC,.,.,TRBJ1-2,TRBV5-1
CSARGGTGQGQPQHF,TGCAGTGCTCGTGGGGGGACAGGTCAGGGTCAGCCCCAGCATTTT,.,TRBD1,TRBJ1-5,TRBV20-1
CASSKARGGVNTEAFF,TGTGCCAGCAGCAAAGCGCGCGGGGGGGTGAACACTGAAGCTTTCTTT,.,.,TRBJ1-1,TRBV21-1
CASSKALDRIGYEGEQFF,TGTGCCAGCAGCAAAGCCCTCGACAGGATAGGGTATGAGGGTGAGCAGTTCTTC,.,.,TRBJ2-1,TRBV21-1
CASSLGHRATNTGELFF,TGCGCCAGCAGCTTGGGCCACAGGGCGACTAACACCGGGGAGCTGTTTTTT,.,.,TRBJ2-2,TRBV5-1
CASRGQETQYF,TGTGCCAGTCGGGGCCAAGAGACCCAGTACTTC,.,.,TRBJ2-5,TRBV2
CASSSGQYYEQYF,TGTGCCAGCAGCTCCGGACAGTACTACGAGCAGTACTTC,.,.,TRBJ2-7,TRBV5-5
CASSNRLYGGYTF,TGTGCCAGTAGTAATCGGTTGTACGGTGGCTACACCTTC,.,.,TRBJ1-2,TRBV19
CASSSQGPRTEAFF,TGTGCCAGTAGCTCACAGGGGCCGAGGACTGAAGCTTTCTTT,.,TRBD1,TRBJ1-1,TRBV19
CASSRGQDFGYTF,TGTGCCAGCAGCCGTGGACAGGACTTTGGCTACACCTTC,.,TRBD1,TRBJ1-2,TRBV6-5
CASSIDFVPNQPQHF,TGTGCCAGTAGTATAGACTTTGTTCCCAATCAGCCCCAGCATTTT,.,.,TRBJ1-5,TRBV19
CSALLANTEAFF,TGCAGCGCACTTTTAGCGAACACTGAAGCTTTCTTT,once,.,TRBJ1-1,TRBV29-1
CASSQEAAEAFF,TGTGCCAGCAGTCAGGAGGCAGCCGAAGCTTTCTTT,.,.,TRBJ1-1,TRBV2
CASSRLGGTNEKLFF,TGTGCCAGCAGCCGGCTGGGGGGAACTAATGAAAAACTGTTTTTT,.,.,TRBJ1-4,TRBV3-1/TRBV3-2
CASSPTGQGSYEQYF,TGCGCCAGCAGCCCGACGGGACAGGGTTCCTACGAGCAGTACTTC,.,TRBD1,TRBJ2-7,TRBV4-1
CASSLVGGNTGELFF,TGTGCCAGCAGCTTGGTGGGGGGAAACACCGGGGAGCTGTTTTTT,.,.,TRBJ2-2,TRBV11-3
CAIRTGGSYNSPLHF,TGTGCCATTCGGACAGGGGGATCCTATAATTCACCCCTCCACTTT,.,TRBD1,TRBJ1-6,TRBV6-5
CASSIGLAGRTDTQYF,TGCGCCAGCAGCATAGGACTAGCGGGACGCACAGATACGCAGTATTTT,.,TRBD2,TRBJ2-3,TRBV5-1
CASSAESEQYF,TGTGCCAGCAGTGCTGAGTCAGAGCAGTACTTC,.,.,TRBJ2-7,TRBV2
CASSPASASYNEQFF,TGCGCCAGCAGCCCGGCTAGCGCTAGCTACAATGAGCAGTTCTTC,.,.,TRBJ2-1,TRBV5-1
CASSAARNTGELFF,TGTGCCAGCAGTGCGGCTAGGAACACCGGGGAGCTGTTTTTT,.,.,TRBJ2-2,TRBV2
CASQEGQTNSPLHF,TGTGCCAGCCAAGAAGGACAGACCAATTCACCCCTCCACTTT,.,.,TRBJ1-6,TRBV2
CASSKGQSPYSGNTIYF,TGTGCCAGCTCTAAAGGACAGTCCCCATACTCTGGAAACACCATATATTTT,.,.,TRBJ1-3,TRBV2
CASRIQGGKANYGYTF,TGCGCCAGCAGAATACAGGGGGGTAAAGCTAACTATGGCTACACCTTC,few,TRBD1,TRBJ1-2,TRBV5-1
CASLPGGNRSPLHF,TGCGCCAGCCTACCGGGAGGGAATCGTTCACCCCTCCACTTT,.,.,TRBJ1-6,TRBV5-1
CARGGRGRRNYGYTF,TGTGCCAGAGGGGGCAGGGGGCGCCGAAACTATGGCTACACCTTC,.,TRBD1,TRBJ1-2,TRBV2
CASRPPGRGRNTEAFF,TGTGCCAGCAGGCCGCCCGGCAGGGGGAGGAACACTGAAGCTTTCTTT,.,TRBD1,TRBJ1-1,TRBV2
CASSHEGVRQPQHF,TGTGCCAGCAGCCATGAGGGGGTCCGTCAGCCCCAGCATTTT,few,.,TRBJ1-5,TRBV7-2
CATSGTGGQPQHF,TGTGCCACCTCCGGGACAGGGGGTCAGCCCCAGCATTTT,few,TRBD1,TRBJ1-5,TRBV27
CASSEARGSGNTIYF,TGTGCCAGCAGTGAAGCGCGGGGCTCTGGAAACACCATATATTTT,.,.,TRBJ1-3,TRBV2
CASSLYELAGNEQFF,TGTGCCAGCAGCCTGTACGAACTAGCGGGGAATGAGCAGTTCTTC,.,TRBD2,TRBJ2-1,TRBV5-6
CASSWGQGGGDTQYF,TGCGCCAGCAGCTGGGGACAGGGAGGCGGGGACACGCAGTATTTT,.,TRBD1,TRBJ2-3,TRBV5-1